The T cell receptor beta chain under discussion was sequenced for a study of T cell changes during pregnancy in multiple sclerosis. V was trimmed by 0 bases and J by 4 bases, leaving 13 bases between them. The germline gives CDR1 MGHRA, CDR2 YSYEKL. CDR3 length: 15 amino acids. Data came from immunoSEQ multiplex PCR; TCRdb stores just in-frame clones and leaves some out. The sample consists of roughly 90,000 clones, approximately 90% of them appearing once. The starting material was peripheral blood, obtained in the first trimester of pregnancy. The TCR comes from a female donor in good health, enrolled as a control in a pregnancy study. The gene calls are TRBV4-1 and TRBJ2-7, with a tentative D call TRBD1 (6 bases). CDR3 sequence: CASSQDGNRAYEQYF. CDR3 sequence (DNA): TGCGCCAGCAGCCAAGATGGAAACAGGGCGTACGAGCAGTACTTC.